The clone carrying this T cell receptor (beta chain) turned up a few times. A sample-barcoded 5' primer and a J-beta primer mix were used in a second PCR of about 6 to 11 cycles. Each cDNA molecule was tagged by a template-switch adaptor that had 12 random nucleotides. Each CDR3 protein gets one entry after TCRdb re-called the 5' RACE reads with MiXCR. Here the sample spans 2 million or so distinct CDR3 sequences, around 48% being singletons. These data are taken from a study of blood T cells in healthy people across ages. Study-wide context: Every two T cells gave about one barcoded beta molecule via template switching.

Per germline, CDR1 SQVTM and CDR2 ANQGSEA. The V gene lost 6 bases and the J gene lost 3 bases, with 12 bases spanning the gap. This CDR3 region has 12 residues. The sequenced sample consisted of blood. The J gene is TRBJ2-7, the V gene TRBV29-1; TRBD2 is a possible D gene (6 bases). This sequence originates from a woman between 40 and 50 years old in good health. The chain's CDR3 is CSVSGPRYEQYF. As DNA, the CDR3 is TGCAGCGTCAGCGGGCCGCGCTACGAGCAGTACTTC.